Following are 19 T cell receptor beta chains from one sample sequenced in a study of blood T cell repertoires in COVID-19. Produced via immunoSEQ multiplex PCR; TCRdb's table is partial and in-frame only. Of more than 100,000 clones listed, around 64% are singletons. Sequenced input: peripheral blood. The receptors derive from a human donor with acute or convalescent COVID-19. The donor label of this sample is uncertain.

This clone was counted between two and nine times. The chain has TRBV19 and TRBJ1-2; D is uncertain. Germline V gene lookup returns CDR1 LNHDA and CDR2 SQIVND (reference sequence). V gave up 1 base and J gave up 8 bases, with 11 bases separating them. There are 13 residues in the CDR3. CDR3 in amino acids: CASSIGSGSGYTF. DNA for the CDR3: TGTGCCAGTAGTATAGGTTCGGGGAGCGGCTACACCTTC.

The rearrangement links TRBV9 to TRBJ1-2, with D possibly being TRBD1 (5 bases). The CDR3 is made up of 13 amino acids. V lost 0 bases, J lost 7 bases, and 10 bases lay in between. Germline values: CDR1 SGDLS, CDR2 YYNGEE. The CDR3 DNA sequence: TGTGCCAGCAGCGTAGGGACCCAGGGTGGCTACACCTTC. Translation gives CASSVGTQGGYTF.

This clone was detected a few times. The chain has TRBV5-6 and TRBJ1-1; a weak D match, TRBD1 (6 bases). V was clipped by 5 bases and J by 3 bases, with 14 bases between them. This CDR3 comprises 14 residues. Per the germline V gene, CDR1 is SGHDT and CDR2 is YYEEEE. The CDR3 DNA reads as TGTGCCAGCAGTTATGACAGGATCGACACTGAAGCTTTCTTT. Amino acids: CASSYDRIDTEAFF.

This clone was detected only a few times. The gene calls are TRBV2 and TRBJ1-4; D is unresolved. Germline assignment: CDR1 SNHLY and CDR2 FYNNEI. This CDR3 has 17 amino acids. Trimming shortened V by 6 bases and J by 8 bases, and 25 bases separated the two germline ends. CDR3 protein: CASSLIGRGGVGEKLFF. The DNA of the CDR3 is TGTGCCAGCAGCCTAATTGGAAGAGGCGGGGTAGGGGAAAAACTGTTTTTT.

This clone occurred once. This chain links TRBV6-2 or TRBV6-3 with TRBJ1-5; D is unclear. CDR1 MNHEY and CDR2 SVGEGT come from the germline V gene. CDR3 length equals 14 residues. Trimming left V 3 bases short and J 0 bases short, with 6 bases between. CDR3 loop: CASSYSFSNQPQHF. The CDR3, as DNA: TGTGCCAGCAGTTATTCCTTTAGCAATCAGCCCCAGCATTTT.

The V call is TRBV9, the J call TRBJ2-7; 8 nucleotides align to TRBD2. The V gene end was trimmed by 0 bases and the J gene end by 7 bases; junction bases not matched to a gene: 9. This CDR3 has 15 residues. Germline-derived CDR1 and CDR2 are SGDLS and YYNGEE. This chain's CDR3 is CASSVATGGPWEQYV. Here the CDR3 DNA reads TGTGCCAGCAGCGTAGCAACGGGGGGGCCCTGGGAGCAGTACGTC.

The rearrangement uses TRBV7-6 and TRBJ2-3, with 9 bases fitting TRBD2. The J segment lost 3 bases and the V segment lost 3 bases, leaving 10 bases of the junction unmatched. There are 17 residues in the CDR3. Germline V gene lookup returns CDR1 SGHVS and CDR2 FNYEAQ. CDR3 sequence reads: CASSFAGGLLATDTQYF. As DNA, the CDR3 is TGTGCCAGCAGCTTTGCGGGGGGGCTTTTGGCTACAGATACGCAGTATTTT.

This clone came up once. The rearrangement links TRBV3-1 (or the pseudogene TRBV3-2) to TRBJ1-2, with a weak D call TRBD1 (5 bases). CDR1 LGHDT and CDR2 YNNKEL come from the germline V gene (reference sequence). The V gene lost 5 bases and the J gene lost 4 bases, with 17 bases spanning the gap. The CDR3 runs to 15 residues. The CDR3, as DNA: TGTGCCAGCAGCTACGCATGGCAGGGTAGCTATGGCTACACCTTC. Its protein is CASSYAWQGSYGYTF.

This clone was counted a few times. The gene calls are TRBV2 and TRBJ2-1; possibly TRBD1 for D (6 bases). V lost 8 bases and J lost 0, with 8 bases in between. The CDR3 loop spans 13 amino acids. Germline assignment: CDR1 SNHLY and CDR2 FYNNEI. In DNA, the CDR3 is TGTGCCAGCGGGGGCAGCTCCTACAATGAGCAGTTCTTC. The encoded protein is CASGGSSYNEQFF. The whole variable domain, remainder taken from reference TRBV2 and TRBJ2-1, is EPEVTQTPSHQVTQMGQEVILRCVPISNHLYFYWYRQILGQKVEFLVSFYNNEISEKSEIFDDQFSVERPDGSNFTLKIRSTKLEDSAMYFCASGGSSYNEQFFGPGTRLTVL.

This chain joins TRBV15 and TRBJ1-2; maybe TRBD1 (6 bases). The CDR3 is 16 residues long. Germline V gene data show CDR1 as LNHNV and CDR2 as YYDKDF (reference sequence). V dropped 1 base and J dropped 6 bases, with 18 bases sitting between them. The CDR3 sequence is CATSRGGGQASHGYTF. CDR3 coding DNA: TGTGCCACCAGCAGAGGGGGGGGGCAGGCCAGCCATGGCTACACCTTC. Full variable domain (outside the CDR3, taken from reference TRBV15 and TRBJ1-2): DAMVIQNPRYQVTQFGKPVTLSCSQTLNHNVMYWYQQKSSQAPKLLFHYYDKDFNNEADTPDNFQSRRPNTSFCFLDIRSPGLGDTAMYLCATSRGGGQASHGYTFGSGTRLTVV.

The chain combines TRBV28 with TRBJ2-3, with D perhaps matching TRBD1 (6 bases). V shed 2 bases and J shed 6 bases, with 18 bases lying between them. Germline loops: CDR1 MDHEN, CDR2 SYDVKM. The CDR3 length is 16 residues. The CDR3 protein is CASSLVLGQPQDTQYF. The CDR3 DNA follows: TGTGCCAGCAGTTTAGTACTCGGACAGCCCCAGGATACGCAGTATTTT. The full variable domain, rest sourced from reference TRBV28 and TRBJ2-3, is DVKVTQSSRYLVKRTGEKVFLECVQDMDHENMFWYRQDPGLGLRLIYFSYDVKMKEKGDIPEGYSVSREKKERFSLILESASTNQTSMYLCASSLVLGQPQDTQYFGPGTRLTVL.

V usage is TRBV5-1 and J usage is TRBJ1-6; 8 bases align to TRBD1. V shed 4 bases, J shed 7 bases, and the junction held 7 bases outside the gene matches. CDR3 length: 15 residues. Germline V gene sequence: CDR1 SGHRS, CDR2 YFSETQ. The CDR3 loop is CASSQMTGANSPLHF. In DNA form, the CDR3 reads TGCGCCAGCAGCCAGATGACAGGGGCGAATTCACCCCTCCACTTT.

The chain couples TRBV11-2 to TRBJ1-1, with a weak D call TRBD1 (5 bases). The V gene's germline CDR1 is SGHAT and CDR2 FQNNGV. The V end lost 1 base, the J end lost 1 base, and 10 bases lay between the germline ends. The CDR3 contains 15 residues. The CDR3 nucleotides are TGTGCCAGCAGCTTAGTTAGGGGTAAGAACACTGAAGCTTTCTTT. Protein sequence: CASSLVRGKNTEAFF. Combining the CDR3 with reference TRBV11-2 and TRBJ1-1 gives the whole variable domain EAGVAQSPRYKIIEKRQSVAFWCNPISGHATLYWYQQILGQGPKLLIQFQNNGVVDDSQLPKDRFSAERLKGVDSTLKIQPAKLEDSAVYLCASSLVRGKNTEAFFGQGTRLTVV.

The CDR3 sequence: CASSRRTGMNTEAFF. DNA for the CDR3: TGTGCCAGCAGCCGTCGGACAGGGATGAACACTGAAGCTTTCTTT. The chain couples TRBV7-9 to TRBJ1-1; 8 bases are a match to TRBD1. With 5 bases clipped from V and 0 bases from J, the junction kept 5 bases outside the gene matches. CDR1 and CDR2 from the germline V gene are SEHNR and FQNEAQ (reference sequence). The CDR3 has 15 amino acids.

This clone was observed many times. The chain joins TRBV6-1 to TRBJ1-2, with D perhaps matching TRBD1 (6 bases). The CDR3 totals 14 residues. CDR1 and CDR2 (germline): MNHNS, SASEGT. V lost 0 bases, J lost 3 bases, and 8 bases lay in between. The CDR3: CASSEAGGHYGYTF. In nucleotides, the CDR3 is TGTGCCAGCAGTGAAGCAGGGGGTCACTATGGCTACACCTTC.

CDR3 residues: CASSPGTGLSGELFF. The CDR3 DNA reads TGTGCCAGCAGCCCAGGGACAGGCCTCTCCGGGGAGCTGTTTTTT. This chain uses TRBV5-6 with TRBJ2-2; 8 bases align to TRBD1. After removal of 4 bases from V and 6 bases from J, the junction contained 8 bases not matched to a gene. The CDR3 covers 15 residues. Looked up from germline, CDR1 is SGHDT and CDR2 is YYEEEE.

This chain joins TRBV9 and TRBJ1-3; 7 nucleotides align to TRBD1. CDR1 SGDLS and CDR2 YYNGEE come from the germline V gene. The trim removed 5 bases at V and 0 bases at J, leaving 14 bases unmatched. The CDR3 spans 18 residues. The CDR3 reads CASSNNLGTDYSGNTIYF. CDR3 bases: TGTGCCAGCAGTAACAATCTCGGGACAGATTACTCTGGAAACACCATATATTTT.

As concerns this clone: Other DNA variants within this sample encode the same CDR3. The chain employs TRBV5-1 and TRBJ1-1; D gene ambiguous. The CDR3 is made up of 13 amino acids. V lost 0 bases and J lost 1, with 4 bases in between. The germline CDR1 and CDR2 sequences are SGHRS and YFSETQ. This CDR3 is CASSLGENTEAFF. DNA of the CDR3: TGCGCCAGCAGCTTGGGAGAGAACACTGAAGCTTTCTTT.

The chain recombines TRBV19 with TRBJ1-1, with 7 nucleotides matching TRBD1. The V segment lost 4 bases and the J segment 2 bases; nucleotides outside the gene matches: 7. Germline loops: CDR1 LNHDA, CDR2 SQIVND (reference sequence). The CDR3 has 15 amino acids. Here the CDR3 DNA reads TGTGCCAGTAGTAGAACGGGACAGCTTAACACTGAAGCTTTCTTT. This codes for CASSRTGQLNTEAFF.